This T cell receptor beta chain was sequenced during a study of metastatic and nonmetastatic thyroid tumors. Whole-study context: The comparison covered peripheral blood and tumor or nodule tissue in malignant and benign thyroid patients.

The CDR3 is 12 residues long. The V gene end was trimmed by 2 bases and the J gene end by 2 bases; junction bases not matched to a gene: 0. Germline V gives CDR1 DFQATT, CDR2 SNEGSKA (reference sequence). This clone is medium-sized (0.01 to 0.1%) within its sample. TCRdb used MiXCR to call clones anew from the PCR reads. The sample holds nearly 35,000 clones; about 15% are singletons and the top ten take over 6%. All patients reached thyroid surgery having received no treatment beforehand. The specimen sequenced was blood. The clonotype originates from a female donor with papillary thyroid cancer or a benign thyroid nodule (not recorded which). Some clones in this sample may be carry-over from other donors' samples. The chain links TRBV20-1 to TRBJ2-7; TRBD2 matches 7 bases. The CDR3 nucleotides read TGCAGTGCTAGAAGCGGGACCTACGAGCAGTACTTC. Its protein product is CSARSGTYEQYF.